This T cell receptor (beta chain) was captured in a study of T cell responses to AZD1222 COVID-19 vaccine. Whole-study findings and limits: Clonal diversity may have been underestimated, and the donors were mostly white British, with more females than males.

The V and J ends lost 6 bases and 5 bases, in that order; junction bases with no gene match: 0. Germline loops: CDR1 WSHSY, CDR2 SAAADI. This CDR3 has 13 amino acids. This clone turned up a few times. Antigen specificity is unknown. The method was immunoSEQ multiplex PCR; TCRdb's version includes in-frame clones alone and lacks a portion of them. The sample includes 84,000 or so clones, around nine tenths of them seen just once. The rearrangement links TRBV10-2 to TRBJ2-5; the match to TRBD2 covers 13 bases. The material was peripheral blood, obtained on day 0 of MenACWY control vaccination. The TCR originated in an adult in good health. CDR3 nucleotide sequence: TGCGCCAGCAGGACTAGCGGGGGGGAGACCCAGTACTTC. This encodes CASRTSGGETQYF.